A selection of T cell receptor beta chains follows, all from one sample in a study of T cell responses to AZD1222 COVID-19 vaccine. TCRdb's table, derived via immunoSEQ multiplex PCR, lists solely in-frame clones and lacks some. The table lists roughly 150,000 clones, 89% of them singletons. The sample here was peripheral blood, taken on day 0 of AZD1222 vaccination. The source is an adult in good health. Each CDR3 is given with its conserved first and last residue. A D gene is named only where the DNA matches it firmly. Expanded clones are given a class, and other clones once, few, many or no size at all.

v_gene	abundance	j_gene	d_gene	CDR3aa	CDR3nt
TRBV7-2	once	TRBJ2-1	NA	CASSLGTVYNEQFF	TGTGCCAGCAGCTTAGGGACGGTCTACAATGAGCAGTTCTTC
TRBV10-2	NA	TRBJ1-6	NA	CATVPGANSPLHF	TGCGCCACCGTCCCGGGGGCCAATTCACCCCTCCACTTT
TRBV7-9	once	TRBJ2-3	TRBD2	CACSKGLAGVADTQYF	TGTGCCTGCTCGAAGGGACTAGCGGGAGTGGCAGATACGCAGTATTTT
TRBV28	NA	TRBJ2-1	NA	CASRLGGGSYNEQFF	TGTGCCAGCAGGTTAGGGGGAGGCTCCTACAATGAGCAGTTCTTC
TRBV24-1	NA	TRBJ2-1	TRBD2	CATSDSTSHRSYNEQFF	TGTGCCACCAGTGATTCGACTAGCCACCGCTCCTACAATGAGCAGTTCTTC
TRBV27	NA	TRBJ1-2	TRBD1	CASSLSYLGQRDYGYTF	TGTGCCAGCAGTTTATCCTATCTGGGACAGCGGGACTATGGCTACACCTTC
TRBV9	few	TRBJ2-1	NA	CASSVRTGVVNEQFF	TGTGCCAGCAGCGTAAGAACGGGAGTCGTCAATGAGCAGTTCTTC
TRBV9	NA	TRBJ1-3	NA	CASSVGDAGNTIYF	TGTGCCAGCAGCGTAGGCGACGCTGGAAACACCATATATTTT
TRBV5-5	NA	TRBJ2-7	NA	CASSLGPTRGTYEQYF	TGTGCCAGCAGCTTGGGCCCGACCAGGGGAACCTACGAGCAGTACTTC
TRBV12-2	NA	TRBJ2-7	NA	CASRCERGTSGVSYEQYF	TGTGCAAGTCGCTGCGAACGGGGGACTAGCGGGGTCTCCTACGAGCAGTACTTC
TRBV5-1	NA	TRBJ1-2	NA	CASSLVGDYGYTF	TGCGCCAGCAGCTTAGTTGGAGATTATGGCTACACCTTC
TRBV11-3	NA	TRBJ2-3	NA	CASSLIPGVGTDTQYF	TGTGCCAGCAGCTTAATCCCGGGAGTGGGCACAGATACGCAGTATTTT
TRBV5-6	NA	TRBJ1-2	TRBD1	CASSLRDSVYGYTF	TGTGCCAGCAGCCTCCGGGACAGCGTCTATGGCTACACCTTC
TRBV14	NA	TRBJ2-1	TRBD2	CASRETSGTNEQFF	TGTGCCAGCCGCGAGACTAGCGGGACCAATGAGCAGTTCTTC
TRBV9	NA	TRBJ2-7	NA	CASSPPGGGYEQYF	TGTGCCAGCAGCCCCCCGGGGGGCGGCTACGAGCAGTACTTC
TRBV7-3	NA	TRBJ1-1	NA	CASSLTGQGPTEAFF	TGTGCCAGCAGCTTAACTGGGCAGGGGCCCACTGAAGCTTTCTTT
TRBV6-5	NA	TRBJ1-2	TRBD1	CASSYSGTGPYYGYTF	TGTGCCAGCAGTTACTCGGGGACAGGGCCCTACTATGGCTACACCTTC
TRBV7-3	NA	TRBJ1-1	TRBD1	CASSTGQGIREAFF	TGTGCCAGCAGCACCGGACAGGGTATCCGAGAAGCTTTCTTT
TRBV25-1	NA	TRBJ1-1	NA	CASSSRGGGLNTEAFF	TGTGCCAGCAGTTCCAGAGGCGGCGGATTAAACACTGAAGCTTTCTTT
TRBV28	NA	TRBJ2-7	NA	CASRGRQTLRSYEQYF	TGTGCCAGCAGGGGGCGACAGACACTCCGCTCCTACGAGCAGTACTTC
TRBV19	NA	TRBJ1-3	NA	CASRAGTAGNTIYF	TGTGCCAGCCGCGCGGGTACAGCCGGAAACACCATATATTTT
TRBV2	NA	TRBJ1-1	NA	CASSPWGAGEAFF	TGTGCCAGCAGCCCGTGGGGCGCTGGTGAAGCTTTCTTT
TRBV7-3	NA	TRBJ1-6	NA	CASSLQGRDSPLHF	TGTGCCAGCAGCTTACAGGGTCGAGATTCACCCCTCCACTTT
TRBV6-4	NA	TRBJ2-2	NA	CASSSGYTGTHNTGELFF	TGTGCCAGCAGTTCCGGATATACCGGGACACACAACACCGGGGAGCTGTTTTTT
TRBV4-2	NA	TRBJ2-7	NA	CASSQSQGREQYF	TGTGCCAGCAGCCAATCCCAGGGGCGGGAGCAGTACTTC
TRBV28	NA	TRBJ1-1	TRBD1	CASSLVGTVNTEAFF	TGTGCCAGCAGTTTAGTAGGGACAGTGAACACTGAAGCTTTCTTT